What follows are 18 T cell receptor beta chains derived from one specimen sequenced in a study of PD-L1 blockade in urothelial cancer. Time point defined: pretreatment peripheral blood. Some clones are missing from TCRdb's copy, which holds only in-frame ones; the method was immunoSEQ multiplex PCR. Here the sample spans about 50,000 clones, about 86% being singletons. This sample comprised PBMCs, obtained around atezolizumab (anti-PD-L1) treatment. The source is a man in his 70s with urothelial cancer.

V and J are TRBV7-2 and TRBJ2-7, with 8 bases fitting TRBD2. V trimming: 5 bases; J trimming: 0 bases; junction bases outside the gene matches: 9. The CDR3 contains 16 residues. Germline V gene sequence: CDR1 SGHTA, CDR2 FQGNSA. CDR3 region: CASSLPLSGSSYEQYF. The CDR3 DNA sequence: TGTGCCAGCAGCCTACCCCTAAGCGGGAGCTCCTACGAGCAGTACTTC.

The chain combines TRBV4-1 with TRBJ1-2; D might be TRBD1 (6 bases). Trimming took off 2 bases at V and 5 bases at J, with 18 bases between the two ends. Germline CDR1 is MGHRA and CDR2 is YSYEKL. This CDR3 comprises 16 residues. As DNA, the CDR3 is TGCGCCAGCAGCCAAAAGGGACACGCGGGAGGGTATGGCTACACCTTC. Protein: CASSQKGHAGGYGYTF.

The rearrangement uses TRBV4-1 and TRBJ2-1; 11 bases map to TRBD2. Germline CDR1 MGHRA, CDR2 YSYEKL. CDR3 length equals 15 residues. V dropped 3 bases and J dropped 7; count of bases not matched to a gene: 5. The CDR3 here is CASSQPGLAVNEQFF. CDR3 nucleotide sequence: TGCGCCAGCAGCCAGCCGGGACTAGCGGTTAATGAGCAGTTCTTC.

The rearrangement links TRBV28 to TRBJ1-2; weak D call: TRBD1 (6 bases). Per germline, CDR1 MDHEN and CDR2 SYDVKM. V was trimmed by 6 bases and J by 6 bases, leaving 23 bases between them. This CDR3 contains 16 residues. The CDR3 region has the DNA TGTGCCAGCAGCCTCGCCCCCGTTACAGGGTTGGATGGCTACACCTTC. Its protein is CASSLAPVTGLDGYTF.

The rearrangement links TRBV4-2 to TRBJ1-5; no clear D gene. This CDR3 contains 15 residues. Germline V CDR1 and CDR2: LGHNA, YNFKEQ. The ends were cut back, 4 bases at V and 0 bases at J, with 10 bases in the middle. CDR3 bases: TGTGCCAGCAGCCGAGGGTTTAGTAGCAATCAGCCCCAGCATTTT. It translates to CASSRGFSSNQPQHF.

The rearrangement links TRBV4-3 to TRBJ2-3, with D perhaps TRBD2 (5 bases). This CDR3 comprises 14 residues. V dropped 2 bases and J dropped 0 bases, with 6 bases sitting between them. The V gene's germline CDR1 is LGHNA and CDR2 YSLEER. The CDR3 is CASSQSGSTDTQYF. In DNA, the CDR3 is TGCGCCAGCAGCCAATCGGGGAGCACAGATACGCAGTATTTT.

J is TRBJ2-2 and V is TRBV4-1; TRBD2 matches at 12 bases. Trimming cost V 3 bases and J 6 bases; bases outside gene matches: 8. This CDR3 comprises 17 residues. Germline CDR1 is MGHRA and CDR2 is YSYEKL. CDR3 nucleotides: TGCGCCAGCAGCCAGACTCTAGCGGGGGGGCCGGCCGGGGAGCTGTTTTTT. Amino acids: CASSQTLAGGPAGELFF.

The chain links TRBV5-1 to TRBJ2-3; the match to TRBD1 covers 8 bases. The CDR3 sequence is 14 residues long. Germline assignment: CDR1 SGHRS and CDR2 YFSETQ. J lost 1 base, V lost 5 bases, and 3 bases had no gene match. The CDR3 DNA is TGCGCCAGCAGAGACAGGGGTCGCACAGATACGCAGTATTTT. It yields the protein CASRDRGRTDTQYF. Full variable domain (rest looked up from reference TRBV5-1 and TRBJ2-3): KAGVTQTPRYLIKTRGQQVTLSCSPISGHRSVSWYQQTPGQGLQFLFEYFSETQRNKGNFPGRFSGRQFSNSRSEMNVSTLELGDSALYLCASRDRGRTDTQYFGPGTRLTVL.

V gene TRBV18 combines with J gene TRBJ2-5, with TRBD2 identical over 13 bases. In germline, CDR1 is KGHSH, CDR2 LQKENI. This CDR3 is 18 amino acids long. The V segment lost 3 bases and the J segment 2 bases; nucleotides outside the gene matches: 9. The CDR3 region is CASSPRPGLAGLQETQYF. CDR3 sequence (DNA): TGTGCCAGCTCACCGAGACCGGGACTAGCGGGACTACAAGAGACCCAGTACTTC. The full variable domain, with the rest looked up from reference TRBV18 and TRBJ2-5, is NAGVMQNPRHLVRRRGQEARLRCSPMKGHSHVYWYRQLPEEGLKFMVYLQKENIIDESGMPKERFSAEFPKEGPSILRIQQVVRGDSAAYFCASSPRPGLAGLQETQYFGPGTRLLVL.

This chain connects TRBV5-6 to TRBJ2-7, with D possibly TRBD1 on 6 matching bases. This CDR3 has 15 amino acids. V lost 0 bases and J lost 3, with 13 bases in between. CDR1 and CDR2 (germline): SGHDT, YYEEEE. This CDR3 is CASSLVNRDYYEQYF. CDR3 bases: TGTGCCAGCAGCTTGGTAAACAGGGATTACTACGAGCAGTACTTC.

V usage is TRBV7-3 and J usage is TRBJ2-5, with D possibly TRBD1 on 6 matching bases. Trimming shortened V by 4 bases and J by 5 bases, and 17 bases separated the two germline ends. Germline V gene lookup returns CDR1 SGHTA and CDR2 FQGTGA. The CDR3 loop spans 15 amino acids. The CDR3: CASSSEPQGWETQYF. The CDR3 DNA is TGTGCCAGCAGCTCGGAGCCCCAGGGGTGGGAGACCCAGTACTTC.

This chain connects TRBV7-2 to TRBJ2-1; TRBD2 agrees at 8 bases. The CDR3 sequence is 14 residues long. After removal of 5 bases from V and 8 bases from J, the junction contained 8 bases not matched to a gene. CDR1 and CDR2 from the germline V gene are SGHTA and FQGNSA. The CDR3 coding sequence is TGTGCCAGCAGCCCAAGGACTAGCATCGATGAGCAGTTCTTC. Translating gives CASSPRTSIDEQFF.

The rearrangement uses TRBV28 and TRBJ2-7; 8 bases line up with TRBD2. The germline V gene encodes CDR1 MDHEN and CDR2 SYDVKM. Unmatched junction bases numbered 11, after V lost 6 bases and J lost 1 base. This CDR3 has 16 residues. In DNA, the CDR3 is TGTGCCAGCAGCCCAAACGGGGGGGCACTGTCCTACGAGCAGTACTTC. It specifies CASSPNGGALSYEQYF.

The CDR3 DNA reads as TGTGCCAGCAGCTCGACAGGGGCCAACACCGGGGAGCTGTTTTTT. Its protein product is CASSSTGANTGELFF. The V and J genes are TRBV7-3 and TRBJ2-2, with 8 positions matching TRBD1. CDR1 SGHTA and CDR2 FQGTGA come from the germline V gene. The CDR3 is 15 amino acids. The V and J ends lost 4 bases and 2 bases, in that order; junction bases with no gene match: 3.

The CDR3 DNA sequence: TGTGCCAGTAATGCTCTAGGGGGGGGAGAGACCCAGTACTTC. It translates to CASNALGGGETQYF. This rearrangement joins TRBV27 to TRBJ2-5, with D perhaps matching TRBD2 (7 bases). Germline values: CDR1 MNHEY, CDR2 SMNVEV (reference sequence). The CDR3 is made up of 14 amino acids. V lost 9 bases, J lost 4 bases, and 18 bases lay in between.

The chain links TRBV5-1 to TRBJ2-7, with D possibly TRBD2 on 6 matching bases. Germline V gives CDR1 SGHRS, CDR2 YFSETQ. Trimming shortened V by 2 bases and J by 3 bases, and 15 bases separated the two germline ends. The CDR3 has 15 amino acids. CDR3 residues: CASSLTPGTLYEQYF. The DNA for the CDR3 is TGCGCCAGCAGCTTAACCCCCGGGACTCTCTACGAGCAGTACTTC. Looking up the rest from reference TRBV5-1 and TRBJ2-7 gives the full variable domain: KAGVTQTPRYLIKTRGQQVTLSCSPISGHRSVSWYQQTPGQGLQFLFEYFSETQRNKGNFPGRFSGRQFSNSRSEMNVSTLELGDSALYLCASSLTPGTLYEQYFGPGTRLTVT.

The chain has TRBV5-1 and TRBJ2-1; possibly TRBD1 for D (6 bases). V was pared by 3 bases and J by 4 bases, with 14 bases between. The germline CDR1 and CDR2 sequences are SGHRS and YFSETQ. The CDR3 contains 15 residues. CDR3 DNA sequence: TGCGCCAGCAGCTCCGGACAGTATAGTTACAATGAGCAGTTCTTC. Amino acid sequence: CASSSGQYSYNEQFF.

V usage is TRBV7-2 and J usage is TRBJ1-1; 8 nucleotides agree with TRBD1. The germline V gene encodes CDR1 SGHTA and CDR2 FQGNSA. With V trimmed by 2 bases and J by 4 bases, 9 bases remained unmatched. The CDR3 consists of 16 residues. The CDR3 region is CASSLSPGGLGTEAFF. In nucleotides, the CDR3 is TGTGCCAGCAGCTTATCGCCAGGGGGCCTGGGCACTGAAGCTTTCTTT.